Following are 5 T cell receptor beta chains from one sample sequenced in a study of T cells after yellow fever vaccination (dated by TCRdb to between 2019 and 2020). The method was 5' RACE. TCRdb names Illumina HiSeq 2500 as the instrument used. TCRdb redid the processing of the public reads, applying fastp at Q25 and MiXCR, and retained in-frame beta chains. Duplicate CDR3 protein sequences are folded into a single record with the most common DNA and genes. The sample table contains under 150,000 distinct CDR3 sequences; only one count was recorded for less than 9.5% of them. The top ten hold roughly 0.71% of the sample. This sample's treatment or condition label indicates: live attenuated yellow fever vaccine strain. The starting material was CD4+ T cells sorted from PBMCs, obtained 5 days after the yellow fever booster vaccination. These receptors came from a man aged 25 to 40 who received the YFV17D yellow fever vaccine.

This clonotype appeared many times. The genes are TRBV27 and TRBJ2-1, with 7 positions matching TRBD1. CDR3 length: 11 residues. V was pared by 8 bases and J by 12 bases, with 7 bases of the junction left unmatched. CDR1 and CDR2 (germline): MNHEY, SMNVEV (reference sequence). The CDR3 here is CASSTGSGQFF. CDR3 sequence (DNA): TGTGCCAGCTCGACAGGGAGCGGGCAGTTCTTC.

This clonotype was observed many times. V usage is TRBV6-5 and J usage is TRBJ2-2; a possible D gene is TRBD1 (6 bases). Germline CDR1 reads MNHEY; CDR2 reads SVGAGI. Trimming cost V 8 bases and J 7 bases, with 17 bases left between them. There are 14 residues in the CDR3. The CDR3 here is CASGWTEVIGELFF. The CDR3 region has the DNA TGTGCCAGCGGATGGACAGAGGTTATCGGGGAGCTGTTTTTT.

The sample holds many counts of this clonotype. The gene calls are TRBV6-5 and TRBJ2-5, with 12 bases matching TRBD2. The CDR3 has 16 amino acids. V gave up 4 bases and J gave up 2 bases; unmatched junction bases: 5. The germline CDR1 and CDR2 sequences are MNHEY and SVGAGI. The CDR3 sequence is CASSWGLAGGQETQYF. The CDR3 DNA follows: TGTGCCAGCAGTTGGGGACTAGCGGGCGGGCAAGAGACCCAGTACTTC.

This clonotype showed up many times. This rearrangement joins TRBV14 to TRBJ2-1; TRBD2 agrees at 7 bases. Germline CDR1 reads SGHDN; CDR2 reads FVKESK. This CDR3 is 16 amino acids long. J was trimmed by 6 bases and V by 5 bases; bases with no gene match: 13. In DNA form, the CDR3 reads TGTGCCAGCAGCTACGGGACTAATCAGAAATTCAATGAGCAGTTCTTC. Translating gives CASSYGTNQKFNEQFF.

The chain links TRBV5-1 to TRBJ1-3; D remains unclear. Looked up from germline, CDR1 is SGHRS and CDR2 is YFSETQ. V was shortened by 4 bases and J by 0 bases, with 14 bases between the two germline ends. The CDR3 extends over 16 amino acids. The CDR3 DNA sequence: TGCGCCAGCAGCGGATTCGACTCCGTCTCTGGAAACACCATATATTTT. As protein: CASSGFDSVSGNTIYF.